This is a list of T cell receptor beta chains from one sample in a study of PD-L1 blockade in urothelial cancer. Clones were sequenced by immunoSEQ multiplex PCR, and TCRdb holds only the in-frame ones, with some missing. The table has about 39,000 clones, over 65% seen once; the top ten hold over 9.5%. The sample was PBMCs, taken around atezolizumab (anti-PD-L1) treatment. Receptors were obtained from a man in his forties or fifties with urothelial cancer. Both conserved end residues are part of each CDR3. A D gene is named only where the DNA matches it firmly. Clone size is shown for a subset of rows, as once, few, many or a class of expanded clone.

D: -; V: TRBV4-1; size: -; J: TRBJ2-3; CDR3: CASSQGPRDTDTQYF; DNA: TGCGCCAGCAGCCAAGGACCCCGGGACACAGATACGCAGTATTTT
D: -; V: TRBV5-4; size: -; J: TRBJ2-1; CDR3: CASRVGGAHEQFF; DNA: TGTGCCAGCAGAGTGGGGGGGGCTCATGAGCAGTTCTTC
D: -; V: TRBV11-1; size: -; J: TRBJ2-7; CDR3: CASSFHTGEGYEQYF; DNA: TGTGCCAGCAGCTTTCACACGGGAGAGGGGTACGAGCAGTACTTC
D: -; V: TRBV5-4; size: -; J: TRBJ2-5; CDR3: CASSSLETQYF; DNA: TGTGCCAGCAGCTCCCTCGAGACCCAGTACTTC
D: TRBD2; V: TRBV7-9; size: -; J: TRBJ2-1; CDR3: CASSLAPLREVSNEQFF; DNA: TGTGCCAGCAGCTTAGCACCTTTGCGGGAGGTCTCGAATGAGCAGTTCTTC
D: TRBD1; V: TRBV6-4; size: once; J: TRBJ1-2; CDR3: CASSSGTGGGYTF; DNA: TGTGCCAGCAGTTCCGGGACAGGGGGTGGCTACACCTTC
D: -; V: TRBV28; size: -; J: TRBJ2-1; CDR3: CASSPRGGSYNEQFF; DNA: TGTGCCAGCAGTCCACGGGGAGGTTCCTACAATGAGCAGTTCTTC
D: TRBD2; V: TRBV27; size: -; J: TRBJ2-1; CDR3: CASRPRLAGVKPYNEQFF; DNA: TGTGCCAGCAGACCCCGGCTAGCGGGAGTAAAACCCTACAATGAGCAGTTCTTC
D: TRBD1; V: TRBV6-5; size: -; J: TRBJ2-7; CDR3: CASSYLPGGSHEQYF; DNA: TGTGCCAGCAGTTACCTTCCAGGGGGCTCACACGAGCAGTACTTC
D: TRBD2; V: TRBV10-1; size: -; J: TRBJ2-1; CDR3: CASSRSGSTDEQFF; DNA: TGCGCCAGCAGTAGGAGCGGGAGTACCGATGAGCAGTTCTTC
D: -; V: TRBV30; size: -; J: TRBJ1-5; CDR3: CAWSLAGQYNQPQHF; DNA: TGTGCCTGGAGTTTAGCCGGACAGTACAATCAGCCCCAGCATTTT
D: -; V: TRBV5-8; size: -; J: TRBJ2-6; CDR3: CASTTRYRSGANVLTF; DNA: TGTGCCAGCACCACCCGCTATCGCTCTGGGGCCAACGTCCTGACTTTC
D: -; V: TRBV19; size: -; J: TRBJ1-2; CDR3: CASSPSGYTF; DNA: TGTGCCAGTAGTCCGAGCGGCTACACCTTC
D: -; V: TRBV5-1; size: -; J: TRBJ2-1; CDR3: CASSDPQGGNEQFF; DNA: TGCGCCAGCAGCGACCCACAGGGTGGCAATGAGCAGTTCTTC